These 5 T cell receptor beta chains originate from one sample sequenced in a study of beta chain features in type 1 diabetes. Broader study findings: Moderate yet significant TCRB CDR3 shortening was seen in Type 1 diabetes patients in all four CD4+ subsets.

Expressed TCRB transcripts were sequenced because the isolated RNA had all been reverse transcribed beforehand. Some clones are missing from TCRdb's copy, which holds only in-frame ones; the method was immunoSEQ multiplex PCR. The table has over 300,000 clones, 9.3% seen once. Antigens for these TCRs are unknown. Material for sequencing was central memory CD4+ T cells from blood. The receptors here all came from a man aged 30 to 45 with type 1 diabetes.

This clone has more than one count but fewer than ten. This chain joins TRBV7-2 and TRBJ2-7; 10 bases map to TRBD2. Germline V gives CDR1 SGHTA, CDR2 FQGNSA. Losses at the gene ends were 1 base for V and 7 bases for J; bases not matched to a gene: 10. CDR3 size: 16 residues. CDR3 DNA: TGTGCCAGCAGCTTAGATACAGCGGGGGGGCTGTGGGAGCAGTACTTC. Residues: CASSLDTAGGLWEQYF. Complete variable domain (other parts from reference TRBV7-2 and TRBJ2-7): GAGVSQSPSNKVTEKGKDVELRCDPISGHTALYWYRQSLGQGLEFLIYFQGNSAPDKSGLPSDRFSAERTGGSVSTLTIQRTQQEDSAVYLCASSLDTAGGLWEQYFGPGTRLTVT.

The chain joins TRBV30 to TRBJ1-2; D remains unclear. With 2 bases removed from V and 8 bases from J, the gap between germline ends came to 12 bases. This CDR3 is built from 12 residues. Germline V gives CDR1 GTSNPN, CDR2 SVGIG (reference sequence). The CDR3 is CAWSQKREGYTF. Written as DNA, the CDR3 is TGTGCCTGGAGTCAGAAAAGGGAGGGCTACACCTTC.

The CDR3 here is CASSLQGPNEKLFF. In DNA form, the CDR3 reads TGCGCCAGCAGCTTGCAGGGACCTAATGAAAAACTGTTTTTT. This chain links TRBV5-1 with TRBJ1-4, with D possibly TRBD1 on 5 matching bases. This CDR3 contains 14 residues. V was trimmed by 1 base and J by 3 bases, leaving 7 bases between them. CDR1 and CDR2 (germline): SGHRS, YFSETQ.

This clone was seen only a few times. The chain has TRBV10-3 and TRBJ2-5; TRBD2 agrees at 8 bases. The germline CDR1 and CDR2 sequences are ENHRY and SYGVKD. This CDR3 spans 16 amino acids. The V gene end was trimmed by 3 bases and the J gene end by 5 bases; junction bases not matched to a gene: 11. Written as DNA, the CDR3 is TGTGCCATCAGTGAAAGGCGGGGGGCCGGTGAGGAGACCCAGTACTTC. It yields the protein CAISERRGAGEETQYF.

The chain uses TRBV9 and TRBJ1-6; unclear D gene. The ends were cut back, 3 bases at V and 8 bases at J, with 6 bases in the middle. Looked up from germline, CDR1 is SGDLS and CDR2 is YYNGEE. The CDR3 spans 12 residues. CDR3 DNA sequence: TGTGCCAGCAGCGGAACCCATTCACCCCTCCACTTT. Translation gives CASSGTHSPLHF.